The rows below give T cell receptor beta chains drawn from one sample of a study of CD8 T cells in ankylosing spondylitis. TCRdb fed the 5' RACE reads into MiXCR, producing one record per CDR3 protein. The sample shows about 500,000 distinct CDR3 sequences, 10% to 15% of them seen only once. Sequencing used blood, either unsorted or a sorted T cell fraction (not recorded which). These receptors were taken from a male donor with ankylosing spondylitis. Each CDR3 is given with its conserved first and last residue. D genes are given only for firm matches. Some rows mark clone size as missing; the rest say once, few, many or name a class of expanded clone.

TRBV20-1,TRBJ2-7,-,many,CSATSRGGRNEQYF,TGCAGTGCTACCTCCAGAGGGGGGAGAAACGAGCAGTACTTC
TRBV6-1,TRBJ2-3,TRBD2,few,CASIQGTSGTDTQYF,TGTGCCAGCATCCAAGGGACTAGCGGCACAGATACGCAGTATTTT
TRBV24-1,TRBJ2-1,TRBD1,-,CAIEPGQGPNEQFF,TGTGCCATAGAGCCGGGACAGGGACCGAATGAGCAGTTCTTC
TRBV18,TRBJ1-6,-,few,CASSPGPGAGSPLHF,TGTGCCAGCTCGCCGGGACCCGGGGCGGGATCACCCCTCCACTTT
TRBV20-1,TRBJ2-1,-,-,CSARPVFGGNEQFF,TGCAGTGCCAGACCCGTGTTCGGGGGCAATGAGCAGTTCTTC
TRBV7-9,TRBJ1-5,TRBD1,many,CASSSDRGNQPQHF,TGTGCCAGCAGCTCGGACAGGGGCAATCAGCCCCAGCATTTT
TRBV4-2,TRBJ2-7,TRBD1,-,CASSFSRDSYEQYF,TGTGCCAGCAGTTTTTCCCGGGACAGCTACGAGCAGTACTTC
TRBV25-1,TRBJ2-5,TRBD2,few,CASSKIPRLAGGMYQETQYF,TGTGCCAGCAGTAAGATACCCAGACTAGCGGGAGGGATGTACCAAGAGACCCAGTACTTC
TRBV5-1,TRBJ1-2,TRBD1,many,CASSLLQGGYGYTF,TGCGCCAGCAGCTTGTTACAGGGGGGCTATGGCTACACCTTC
TRBV27,TRBJ2-7,TRBD2,-,CASSFRGEGPYEQYF,TGTGCCAGCAGCTTTCGTGGGGAGGGACCCTACGAGCAGTACTTC